These 19 T cell receptor beta chains were sequenced from one sample in a study of shared clonotypes between healthy human individuals. TCRdb keeps only in-frame clones here, not all; method: immunoSEQ multiplex PCR. This sample has over a million clones, with approximately 97% found just once. Specimen: naive CD4+ T cells sorted from blood. The subset was: CD45RA+ positively selected. Receptors were obtained from a man aged 30 to 39 in good health.

The chain carries TRBV11-3 and TRBJ1-5; D is undetermined. The germline CDR1 and CDR2 sequences are SGHNT and YENEEA. CDR3 size: 17 residues. The V end lost 2 bases, the J end lost 1 base, and 15 bases lay between the germline ends. DNA of the CDR3: TGTGCCAGCAGCTTACGCACAAGTAGATCGAGCAATCAGCCCCAGCATTTT. Translation: CASSLRTSRSSNQPQHF. The full variable domain, its missing parts supplied by reference TRBV11-3 and TRBJ1-5, is EAGVVQSPRYKIIEKKQPVAFWCNPISGHNTLYWYLQNLGQGPELLIRYENEEAVDDSQLPKDRFSAERLKGVDSTLKIQPAELGDSAVYLCASSLRTSRSSNQPQHFGDGTRLSIL.

The V and J genes are TRBV28 and TRBJ1-2, with D maybe TRBD1 (6 bases). Deletions cut 1 base from V and 7 bases from J, with 13 bases between. The CDR3 consists of 14 residues. Germline loops: CDR1 MDHEN, CDR2 SYDVKM. CDR3 region: CASSLFGGPSGYTF. The CDR3 DNA follows: TGTGCCAGCAGTTTATTCGGGGGGCCAAGTGGCTACACCTTC.

This clone appeared a single time. This rearrangement joins TRBV25-1 to TRBJ1-5; the D gene is possibly TRBD1 (5 bases). V was trimmed by 2 bases and J by 7 bases, leaving 12 bases between them. The CDR3 contains 14 residues. CDR1 and CDR2 (germline): MGHDK, SYGVNS. DNA of the CDR3: TGTGCCAGCAGTGAAACAGGCCGTCGGCAGCCCCAGCATTTT. As protein: CASSETGRRQPQHF. The full variable domain, rest sourced from reference TRBV25-1 and TRBJ1-5, is EADIYQTPRYLVIGTGKKITLECSQTMGHDKMYWYQQDPGMELHLIHYSYGVNSTEKGDLSSESTVSRIRTEHFPLTLESARPSHTSQYLCASSETGRRQPQHFGDGTRLSIL.

V is TRBV7-9 and J is TRBJ2-1; TRBD2 aligns across 12 bases. CDR1 is SEHNR, CDR2 FQNEAQ, per germline (reference sequence). J gave up 4 bases and V 1 base, and 2 bases lay outside the gene matches. The CDR3 is made up of 16 amino acids. The CDR3 here is CASSLVGTSGYNEQFF. The CDR3 DNA sequence: TGTGCCAGCAGCTTAGTCGGGACTAGCGGGTACAATGAGCAGTTCTTC.

This clone has just one count. The V and J genes are TRBV18 and TRBJ2-7; 7 bases fit TRBD2. The CDR3 runs to 16 residues. The ends lost 1 base at V and 0 bases at J; junction bases unmatched: 6. The germline V gene encodes CDR1 KGHSH and CDR2 LQKENI. Here the CDR3 reads CASSPLQGLSSYEQYF. CDR3 DNA: TGTGCCAGCTCACCACTCCAGGGACTAAGCTCCTACGAGCAGTACTTC.

This chain links TRBV30 with TRBJ1-4, with D possibly matching TRBD1 (6 bases). The CDR3 has 14 amino acids. Germline-derived CDR1 and CDR2 are GTSNPN and SVGIG (reference sequence). Trimming shortened V by 4 bases and J by 4 bases, and 13 bases separated the two germline ends. CDR3 sequence (DNA): TGTGCCTGGACCAGGGACATTCTTAATGAAAAACTGTTTTTT. Protein product: CAWTRDILNEKLFF.

The gene calls are TRBV7-8 and TRBJ2-2; D ambiguous. Germline CDR1 is SGHVS and CDR2 is FQNEAQ. Trimming stripped 3 bases from V and 7 bases from J, with 12 bases between. This CDR3 region has 14 residues. The chain's CDR3 is CASSFTPMRGELFF. The CDR3 DNA sequence: TGTGCCAGCAGCTTTACCCCCATGCGCGGGGAGCTGTTTTTT.

The V call is TRBV19, the J call TRBJ1-1, with D unresolved. The germline CDR1 and CDR2 sequences are LNHDA and SQIVND (reference sequence). The CDR3 runs 11 residues. V was shortened by 3 bases and J by 10 bases, with 9 bases between the two germline ends. The CDR3 DNA follows: TGTGCCAGTAGTATCGAACTAGCAGCTTTCTTT. Translated, it gives CASSIELAAFF.

The V call is TRBV7-8, the J call TRBJ2-7; 9 nucleotides agree with TRBD1. The junction had 9 bases not matched to a gene; V was cut back by 5 bases and J by 4 bases. The CDR3 runs 15 residues. Germline CDR1 and CDR2: SGHVS and FQNEAQ. The CDR3 DNA sequence: TGTGCCAGCAGCCGCCGGGACAGGGAGCAATACGAGCAGTACTTC. Amino acids: CASSRRDREQYEQYF.

On this clone: At the DNA level, this CDR3 is encoded by other sequences in the same sample as well. The chain joins TRBV2 to TRBJ2-2; 10 positions agree with TRBD1. The V segment lost 5 bases and the J segment 4 bases; nucleotides outside the gene matches: 1. CDR3 length: 14 amino acids. Germline values: CDR1 SNHLY, CDR2 FYNNEI. CDR3 bases: TGTGCCAGCAGTCGGGACAGGGGCACCGGGGAGCTGTTTTTT. Residues: CASSRDRGTGELFF.

The V call is TRBV15, the J call TRBJ2-7, with D perhaps matching TRBD2 (6 bases). Germline V gene data show CDR1 as LNHNV and CDR2 as YYDKDF (reference sequence). The CDR3 spans 14 residues. Trimming cost V 4 bases and J 3 bases, with 13 bases left between them. The CDR3 sequence: CATSIGGKNYEQYF. The CDR3, as DNA: TGTGCCACCAGCATCGGAGGGAAGAACTACGAGCAGTACTTC.

The chain is built from TRBV18 and TRBJ2-2, with 8 bases identical to TRBD2. This CDR3 has 16 amino acids. Trimming took 1 base from V and 4 from J; bases not matched to a gene: 5. The V gene's germline CDR1 is KGHSH and CDR2 LQKENI. The CDR3 DNA reads TGTGCCAGCTCACCACTGGCGGGAGGTATCACCGGGGAGCTGTTTTTT. Translation gives CASSPLAGGITGELFF. Using reference TRBV18 and TRBJ2-2 for the parts outside the CDR3, the full variable domain is NAGVMQNPRHLVRRRGQEARLRCSPMKGHSHVYWYRQLPEEGLKFMVYLQKENIIDESGMPKERFSAEFPKEGPSILRIQQVVRGDSAAYFCASSPLAGGITGELFFGEGSRLTVL.

This clone was seen just once. The chain has TRBV6-5 and TRBJ2-1, with 11 bases aligning to TRBD1. The trim removed 4 bases at V and 7 bases at J, leaving 9 bases unmatched. The CDR3 is made up of 16 amino acids. Germline CDR1 is MNHEY and CDR2 is SVGAGI. The CDR3 DNA sequence: TGTGCCAGCAGTTCCGTTGGGACAGGGGGTCGGAATGAGCAGTTCTTC. It yields the protein CASSSVGTGGRNEQFF.

The rearrangement links TRBV27 to TRBJ2-7; possibly TRBD1 for D (6 bases). Looked up from germline, CDR1 is MNHEY and CDR2 is SMNVEV (reference sequence). The CDR3 consists of 13 residues. Trimming removed 3 bases from V and 7 bases from J, with 13 bases in between. The CDR3 here is CASSLRTAYEQYF. CDR3 in DNA: TGTGCCAGCAGTTTGCGGACAGCGTATGAGCAGTACTTC.

This clone was observed a single time. This chain connects TRBV14 to TRBJ2-1; no definite D call. Germline values: CDR1 SGHDN, CDR2 FVKESK. V dropped 2 bases and J dropped 1 base, with 3 bases sitting between them. This CDR3 is built from 13 residues. CDR3 sequence: CASSQNSYNEQFF. CDR3 coding DNA: TGTGCCAGCAGCCAAAATTCCTACAATGAGCAGTTCTTC.

This clone was seen once. This chain's CDR3 is CASSRRGLVGETQYF. CDR3 sequence (DNA): TGTGCCAGCAGCCGGCGGGGACTGGTTGGAGAGACCCAGTACTTC. This chain connects TRBV7-3 to TRBJ2-5, with D possibly being TRBD2 (6 bases). This CDR3 is built from 15 residues. Trimming removed 5 bases at V and 4 bases at J, with 17 bases between. CDR1 and CDR2 (germline): SGHTA, FQGTGA.

This chain connects TRBV4-1 to TRBJ2-1; D might be TRBD2 (6 bases). This CDR3 has 16 amino acids. Trimming removed 1 base from V and 2 bases from J, with 12 bases in between. Per the germline V gene, CDR1 is MGHRA and CDR2 is YSYEKL. CDR3 amino acids: CASSQVRESPYNEQFF. The DNA for the CDR3 is TGCGCCAGCAGCCAAGTCCGGGAGAGTCCCTACAATGAGCAGTTCTTC.

The chain links TRBV4-1 to TRBJ2-1, with 9 positions matching TRBD1. This CDR3 is built from 16 residues. CDR1 is MGHRA and CDR2 is YSYEKL in the germline V gene. The V and J ends lost 4 bases and 1 base, in that order; junction bases with no gene match: 5. The CDR3 bases are TGCGCCAGCAGCCGACCCGGACAGGGGTCCTACAATGAGCAGTTCTTC. Amino acids: CASSRPGQGSYNEQFF.

The genes are TRBV4-1 and TRBJ2-3; no definite D call. Germline lookup yields CDR1 MGHRA and CDR2 YSYEKL. V was pared by 0 bases and J by 0 bases, with 16 bases between. CDR3 length: 18 residues. CDR3 nucleotide sequence: TGCGCCAGCAGCCAAGATCATTTCAGGACCTCTAGCACAGATACGCAGTATTTT. Translation gives CASSQDHFRTSSTDTQYF.